The rows below give T cell receptor beta chains drawn from one sample of a study of blood T cell repertoires in COVID-19. The method was immunoSEQ multiplex PCR; TCRdb's version includes in-frame clones alone and lacks a portion of them. The sample lists some 200,000 clones; about nine tenths were seen once. The source material was peripheral blood. These receptors all stem from an elderly man with acute or convalescent COVID-19. Both conserved end residues are part of each CDR3. Fields, in order: J gene, CDR3 length, clone size, V gene, CDR3 protein. A clone size is listed for some rows: how often the clone was seen (once, few, many), or a class if it is expanded.

TRBJ2-4 14 few TRBV5-4 CASSSSLAKNIQYF
TRBJ1-6 17 . TRBV7-8 CASSPKGTGRSNSPLHF
TRBJ1-1 12 . TRBV28 CASTRGVTEAFF
TRBJ2-5 14 . TRBV10-1 CASSEAQDPQTQYF
TRBJ2-5 14 once TRBV5-4 CASSAGQNEETQYF
TRBJ1-1 13 . TRBV29-1 CSVAAGPNTEAFF
TRBJ2-3 16 few TRBV11-3 CASSTKQVWGTDTQYF
TRBJ2-7 15 . TRBV5-6 CASSFSWGTGNEQYF
TRBJ2-1 15 . TRBV11-2 CASSLRNRGYDEQFF
TRBJ1-5 15 . TRBV6-2/TRBV6-3 CASSRDTSFNQPQHF
TRBJ2-7 15 . TRBV1 CTSSPYGHQTYEQYF
TRBJ2-5 15 . TRBV19 CASQGGASGQETQYF
TRBJ1-1 14 . TRBV28 CASSRQGLGTEAFF
TRBJ2-1 15 . TRBV7-9 CASSSGRGPYNEQFF
TRBJ2-3 14 . TRBV7-3 CASSFAGGTDTQYF
TRBJ2-7 14 . TRBV19 CASSIGSGSYEQYF
TRBJ2-1 16 . TRBV5-1 CASSLRTGMGLNEQFF
TRBJ1-2 16 . TRBV6-2/TRBV6-3 CASSYAGTGGNYGYTF
TRBJ1-1 13 . TRBV19 CASSKLEGPGAFF
TRBJ2-1 13 . TRBV7-2 CASSMTELNEQFF
TRBJ2-3 16 . TRBV24-1 CATSGLAGGHAYTQYF
TRBJ2-7 14 . TRBV19 CATSQGGVSYEQYF
TRBJ1-2 12 . TRBV9 CASSPRGGGYTF
TRBJ2-3 17 . TRBV18 CASSPPGSGSLSDTQYF
TRBJ1-2 15 . TRBV7-2 CASSSRDSAIYGYTF
TRBJ2-1 16 once TRBV24-1 CATSDQGLAQYNEQFF
TRBJ1-2 13 . TRBV18 CASSSDSLYGYTF
TRBJ2-1 15 . TRBV10-3 CAIKASGSSYNEQFF
TRBJ2-2 18 . TRBV19 CASSTRGELAGSTGELFF
TRBJ2-7 13 . TRBV5-1 CASSGTGSYEQYF
TRBJ1-5 12 . TRBV7-2 CASSRGSRAQHF
TRBJ1-1 12 . TRBV10-2 CASRGTLAEAFF
TRBJ2-3 17 . TRBV19 CASSGERGLAGPDTQYF
TRBJ2-5 14 once TRBV5-5 CASSLSSGSGTQYF
TRBJ2-1 14 . TRBV10-2 CASRGLGGSGEQFF
TRBJ2-3 19 few TRBV24-1 CATSDPGTPGLAGTDTQYF
TRBJ1-2 17 . TRBV18 CASSPSRRDSANYGYTF
TRBJ2-3 15 . TRBV2 CACSRQDLSTDTQYF
TRBJ2-1 14 . TRBV27 CASRGASGPNEQFF
TRBJ2-1 13 once TRBV7-3 CASSPSLSNEQFF
TRBJ2-7 12 . TRBV6-5 CASSSSDYEQYF
TRBJ1-1 15 . TRBV16 CASSQWGTGRTEAFF
TRBJ2-4 14 . TRBV19 CASQKTGGPNIQYF
TRBJ1-1 14 . TRBV7-2 CASSFGRGSTEAFF
TRBJ2-5 13 . TRBV28 CASSQGGQETQYF
TRBJ1-2 11 . TRBV5-8 CASSPVHGYTF
TRBJ2-5 13 . TRBV5-1 CASSFNDKETQYF
TRBJ1-2 11 . TRBV12-3/TRBV12-4 CASSFAYGYTF
TRBJ1-5 15 . TRBV19 CASSIGAELNQPQHF
TRBJ1-1 14 once TRBV29-1 CSVEDNFGGTEAFF
TRBJ1-6 14 . TRBV27 CASSLEGGNSPLHF
TRBJ2-5 12 . TRBV19 CASSITGETQYF
TRBJ1-5 16 . TRBV24-1 CATSDASRGVGQPQHF
TRBJ2-1 14 . TRBV3-1/TRBV3-2 CASGGHTSYNEQFF
TRBJ2-2 17 . TRBV10-3 CAISEPGQGAKAGELFF
TRBJ2-2 17 . TRBV7-6 CASSTGGSGPNTGELFF
TRBJ2-7 16 . TRBV7-9 CASSPPSGRERWVQYF